The 17 T cell receptor beta chains presented below share a single source sample, sequenced in a study of CD8+CD57+ T cells in acquired aplastic anemia. All patients picked for sequencing had shown, by flow cytometry, an expansion of CD8+CD57+ cells. The use of genomic DNA as template underpinned the TCR beta VDJ and CDR3 profiling. TCRdb reanalysed the reads using MiXCR and keeps one entry per CDR3 protein. The table has more than 150,000 distinct CDR3 sequences, almost 50% seen once. The source material was sorted CD4+, CD8+, or CD8+CD57+ T cells (not recorded which) from PBMCs. The receptors come from a human donor with aplastic anemia.

This clonotype came up many times. The CDR3 DNA follows: TGCAGCGTTGAAGAGGGCAGGACCTACGAGCAGTACTTC. Its protein is CSVEEGRTYEQYF. The V and J genes are TRBV29-1 and TRBJ2-7; D is unresolved. Trimming took off 0 bases at V and 2 bases at J, with 8 bases between the two ends. The CDR3 is 13 amino acids. The germline V gene has CDR1 SQVTM and CDR2 ANQGSEA.

This chain links TRBV2 with TRBJ2-2; D is undetermined. The CDR3 length is 10 residues. CDR1 and CDR2 from the germline V gene are SNHLY and FYNNEI. The V and J ends lost 10 bases and 7 bases respectively, with 7 bases between them. CDR3 bases: TGTGCCACCCTGCGCGGGGAGCTGTTTTTT. Its protein is CATLRGELFF.

V usage is TRBV2 and J usage is TRBJ1-1; D not certain. From germline, CDR1 is SNHLY and CDR2 FYNNEI. The CDR3 consists of 13 residues. V lost 6 bases and J lost 1, with 9 bases in between. The CDR3 nucleotides are TGTGCCAGCAGGGAACGGGAGAACACTGAAGCTTTCTTT. Protein: CASRERENTEAFF.

The sample holds a few counts of this clonotype. J is TRBJ2-7 and V is TRBV27; 7 positions agree with TRBD2. The V gene's germline CDR1 is MNHEY and CDR2 SMNVEV (reference sequence). The CDR3 loop spans 14 amino acids. V shed 3 bases, J shed 7 bases, and the junction held 9 bases outside the gene matches. CDR3 sequence reads: CASSFQGEREEQYF. The CDR3 nucleotides read TGTGCCAGCAGTTTCCAGGGTGAGCGGGAAGAGCAGTACTTC.

With respect to this clonotype: Its ends do not fully match the called genes, so a read error is possible. The chain recombines TRBV7-2 with TRBJ1-2; a possible D gene is TRBD1 (6 bases). The CDR3 length is 16 residues. Germline CDR1 reads SGHTA; CDR2 reads FQGNSA. The CDR3 DNA reads as TGTGCCAGCAGTTTAGCTTACTGGGACACAGTCGATGGCTACACCTTC. Its translation: CASSLAYWDTVDGYTF.

The chain is built from TRBV7-9 and TRBJ2-7; D is unclear. The CDR3 covers 14 residues. Trimming took 1 base from V and 5 from J, leaving 12 bases between them. The V gene's germline CDR1 is SEHNR and CDR2 FQNEAQ (reference sequence). In nucleotides, the CDR3 is TGTGCCAGCAGCTTAGGCGTGGGGTCCCACGAGCAGTACTTC. This codes for CASSLGVGSHEQYF.

The chain couples TRBV24-1 to TRBJ2-5; 7 nucleotides match TRBD2. The germline V gene encodes CDR1 KGHDR and CDR2 SFDVKD. This CDR3 region has 15 residues. With V trimmed by 6 bases and J by 1 base, 7 bases remained unmatched. The CDR3: CATSLSGWGQETQYF. Here the CDR3 DNA reads TGTGCCACCAGTCTTAGCGGGTGGGGCCAAGAGACCCAGTACTTC.

The chain combines TRBV10-3 with TRBJ1-2, with D possibly being TRBD1 (6 bases). The germline V gene has CDR1 ENHRY and CDR2 SYGVKD. The CDR3 runs 12 residues. With 9 bases removed from V and 5 bases from J, the gap between germline ends came to 13 bases. CDR3 region: CAIMDSSYGYTF. The CDR3 bases are TGTGCCATTATGGACAGTTCTTATGGCTACACCTTC.

The chain uses TRBV19 and TRBJ2-3; possible D gene TRBD2, 5 bases. Looked up from germline, CDR1 is LNHDA and CDR2 is SQIVND (reference sequence). Trimming removed 3 bases from V and 2 bases from J, with 12 bases in between. This CDR3 is built from 15 residues. The CDR3 protein is CASSIYSGLTDTQYF. CDR3 sequence (DNA): TGTGCCAGTAGTATTTACAGCGGTCTCACAGATACGCAGTATTTT. The variable domain in full, completed from reference TRBV19 and TRBJ2-3, reads DGGITQSPKYLFRKEGQNVTLSCEQNLNHDAMYWYRQDPGQGLRLIYYSQIVNDFQKGDIAEGYSVSREKKESFPLTVTSAQKNPTAFYLCASSIYSGLTDTQYFGPGTRLTVL.

This clonotype has a count of ten or more. The rearrangement joins TRBV6-1 to TRBJ2-1, with 9 bases lining up with TRBD2. V shed 4 bases, J shed 0 bases, and the junction held 7 bases outside the gene matches. From germline, CDR1 is MNHNS and CDR2 SASEGT. This CDR3 is 17 amino acids long. The CDR3, as DNA: TGTGCCAGCAGTGGACGACTAGCGGAAACCTCCTACAATGAGCAGTTCTTC. Its protein product is CASSGRLAETSYNEQFF.

V usage is TRBV29-1 and J usage is TRBJ2-7; no firm D call. V lost 6 bases and J 4 bases, leaving 7 bases between the germline ends. Germline lookup yields CDR1 SQVTM and CDR2 ANQGSEA. The CDR3 runs to 10 residues. CDR3 nucleotide sequence: TGCAGCGTCGCCGATTACGAGCAGTACTTC. It codes for CSVADYEQYF.

This clonotype was found a few times. The genes are TRBV10-3 and TRBJ1-6; TRBD1 matches at 8 bases. With V trimmed by 10 bases and J by 7 bases, 9 bases remained unmatched. The germline V gene encodes CDR1 ENHRY and CDR2 SYGVKD. This CDR3 is built from 14 residues. CDR3 nucleotide sequence: TGTGCCACGGGATTGGACAGGGCCAATTCACCCCTCCACTTT. The encoded protein is CATGLDRANSPLHF.

The gene calls are TRBV2 and TRBJ2-7; D not certain. Trimming stripped 6 bases from V and 4 bases from J, with 16 bases between. Germline V gives CDR1 SNHLY, CDR2 FYNNEI. The CDR3 covers 14 residues. The CDR3 sequence is CASSPPLGSYEQYF. Written as DNA, the CDR3 is TGTGCCAGCAGCCCCCCTTTGGGGTCGTACGAGCAGTACTTC.

This clonotype was observed at least ten times. The chain is built from TRBV9 and TRBJ2-3; 7 bases align to TRBD2. There are 14 residues in the CDR3. The germline CDR1 and CDR2 sequences are SGDLS and YYNGEE. J lost 6 bases, V lost 3 bases, and 7 bases had no gene match. CDR3 bases: TGTGCCAGCAGCGAAGCGGGGTCCAGGGATACGCAGTATTTT. It translates to CASSEAGSRDTQYF.

V is TRBV5-4 and J is TRBJ1-2; possibly TRBD1 for D (5 bases). The CDR3 is made up of 13 amino acids. Trimming took 5 bases from V and 4 from J, leaving 12 bases between them. Germline V gives CDR1 SGHNT, CDR2 YYREEE (reference sequence). The CDR3 bases are TGTGCCAGCAGTCCGGGACGGAGCTATGGCTACACCTTC. Translating it yields CASSPGRSYGYTF.

The chain employs TRBV29-1 and TRBJ2-7; 13 bases are a match to TRBD2. The CDR3 is 14 residues long. CDR1 and CDR2 (germline): SQVTM, ANQGSEA. The trim removed 5 bases at V and 4 bases at J, leaving 5 bases unmatched. The CDR3 sequence: CSVNRLAGGYEQYF. CDR3 nucleotides: TGCAGCGTTAATCGACTAGCGGGAGGTTACGAGCAGTACTTC.

Many counts were recorded for this clonotype. The chain carries TRBV4-2 and TRBJ2-5, with 9 nucleotides matching TRBD2. Germline CDR1 and CDR2: LGHNA and YNFKEQ. The CDR3 is 17 amino acids. V lost 4 bases, J lost 1 base, and 10 bases stayed unmatched. The CDR3 region is CASSPSLGGGAQETQYF. The CDR3 nucleotides are TGTGCCAGCAGCCCTTCCCTCGGCGGGGGGGCCCAAGAGACCCAGTACTTC.